The entry below describes one T cell receptor (beta chain). Its matching antigen is unknown. Buffy coats donated by healthy individuals were the origin of the PBMC. This CDR3 is 13 amino acids long. From germline, CDR1 is MDHEN and CDR2 SYDVKM. These data are taken from a study of human CD8 memory T cell subsets. Sequencing libraries of TCR beta were made by UMI-labeled 5' RACE. TCRdb reanalyzed the 5' RACE reads and collapses them to one entry per CDR3 protein, without DNA. This repertoire includes 5,500 to 7,000 distinct CDR3 sequences. Study-wide findings and caveats: Chao1 was used to estimate diversity, and its estimates suggested stem-like memory T cells were more diverse than precursor exhausted T cells.

Sequencing was carried out using CD8+ effector memory T cells (TEM) sorted from PBMCs. Subset of the sample: effector memory CD8 T cells, CCR7- CD45RO+ CD95+. V usage is TRBV28 and J usage is TRBJ2-1; checking the TCRdb D call of TRBD1 is not possible without DNA. The clonotype originates from a human donor in good health. CDR3 protein: CASTFPGKDEQFF.